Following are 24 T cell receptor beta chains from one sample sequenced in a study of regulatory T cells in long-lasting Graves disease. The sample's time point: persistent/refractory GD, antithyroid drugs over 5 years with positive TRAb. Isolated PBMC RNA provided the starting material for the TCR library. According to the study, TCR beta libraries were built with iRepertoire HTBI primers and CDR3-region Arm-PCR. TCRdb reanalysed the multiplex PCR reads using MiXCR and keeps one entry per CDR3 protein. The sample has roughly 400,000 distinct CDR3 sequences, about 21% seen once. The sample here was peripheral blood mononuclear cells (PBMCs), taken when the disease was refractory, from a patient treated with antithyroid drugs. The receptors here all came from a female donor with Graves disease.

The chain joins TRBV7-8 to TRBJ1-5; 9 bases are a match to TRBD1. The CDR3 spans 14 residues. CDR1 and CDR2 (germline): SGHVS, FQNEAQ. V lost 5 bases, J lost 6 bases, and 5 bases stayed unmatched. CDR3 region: CASSPGTGFQPQHF. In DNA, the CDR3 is TGTGCCAGCAGCCCGGGGACAGGGTTTCAGCCCCAGCATTTT.

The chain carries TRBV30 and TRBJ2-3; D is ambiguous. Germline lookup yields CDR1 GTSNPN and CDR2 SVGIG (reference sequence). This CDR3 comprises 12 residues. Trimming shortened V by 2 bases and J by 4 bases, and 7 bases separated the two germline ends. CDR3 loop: CAWSKTSDTQYF. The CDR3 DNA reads TGTGCCTGGAGTAAGACATCAGATACGCAGTATTTT.

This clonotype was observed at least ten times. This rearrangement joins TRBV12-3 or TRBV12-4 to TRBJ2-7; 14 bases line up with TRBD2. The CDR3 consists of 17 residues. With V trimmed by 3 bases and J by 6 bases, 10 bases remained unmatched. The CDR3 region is CASSFWGTSGSGGEQYF. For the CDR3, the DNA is TGTGCCAGCAGTTTTTGGGGGACTAGCGGGAGTGGGGGCGAGCAGTACTTC.

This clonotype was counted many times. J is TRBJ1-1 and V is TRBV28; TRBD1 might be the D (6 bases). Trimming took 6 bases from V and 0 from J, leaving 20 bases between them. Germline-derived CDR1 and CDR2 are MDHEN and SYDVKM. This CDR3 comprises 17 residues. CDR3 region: CASRSGLKRGLNTEAFF. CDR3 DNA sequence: TGTGCCAGCAGGTCAGGGCTAAAAAGGGGGTTGAACACTGAAGCTTTCTTT.

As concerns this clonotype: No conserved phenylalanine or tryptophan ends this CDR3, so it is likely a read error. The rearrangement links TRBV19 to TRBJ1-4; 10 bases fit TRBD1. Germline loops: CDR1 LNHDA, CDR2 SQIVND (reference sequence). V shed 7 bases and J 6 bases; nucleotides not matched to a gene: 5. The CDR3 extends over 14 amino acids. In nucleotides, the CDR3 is TGTGCCAGTAACCCGGACAGGGGGGATGAAAAACTGTTTTTA. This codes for CASNPDRGDEKLFL.

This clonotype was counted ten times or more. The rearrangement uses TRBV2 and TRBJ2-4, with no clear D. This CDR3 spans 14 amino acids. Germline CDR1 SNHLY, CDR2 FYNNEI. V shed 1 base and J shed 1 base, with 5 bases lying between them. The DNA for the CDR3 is TGTGCCAGCAGTGAAGTCCGGGCCAAAAACATTCAGTACTTC. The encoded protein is CASSEVRAKNIQYF.

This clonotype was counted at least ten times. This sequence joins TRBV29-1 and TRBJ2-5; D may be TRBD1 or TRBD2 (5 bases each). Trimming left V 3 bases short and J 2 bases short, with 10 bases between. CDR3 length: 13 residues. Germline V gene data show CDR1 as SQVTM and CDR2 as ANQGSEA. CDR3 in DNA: TGCAGCGTTGAGGGACCTAGACAAGAGACCCAGTACTTC. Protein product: CSVEGPRQETQYF. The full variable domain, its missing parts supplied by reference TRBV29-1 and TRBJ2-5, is SAVISQKPSRDICQRGTSLTIQCQVDSQVTMMFWYRQQPGQSLTLIATANQGSEATYESGFVIDKFPISRPNLTFSTLTVSNMSPEDSSIYLCSVEGPRQETQYFGPGTRLLVL.

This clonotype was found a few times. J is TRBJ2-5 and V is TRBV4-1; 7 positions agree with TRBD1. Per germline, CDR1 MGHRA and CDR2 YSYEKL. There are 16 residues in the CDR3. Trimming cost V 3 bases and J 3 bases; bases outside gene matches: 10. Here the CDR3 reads CASSHTDRRGEETQYF. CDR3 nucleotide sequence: TGCGCCAGCAGCCACACGGACAGGAGAGGGGAAGAGACCCAGTACTTC.

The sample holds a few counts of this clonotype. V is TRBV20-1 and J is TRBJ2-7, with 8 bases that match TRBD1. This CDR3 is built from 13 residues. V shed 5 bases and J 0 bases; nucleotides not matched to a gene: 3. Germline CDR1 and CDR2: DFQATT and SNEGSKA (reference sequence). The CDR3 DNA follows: TGCAGTGCTGGGGACAGGAGCTCCTACGAGCAGTACTTC. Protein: CSAGDRSSYEQYF.

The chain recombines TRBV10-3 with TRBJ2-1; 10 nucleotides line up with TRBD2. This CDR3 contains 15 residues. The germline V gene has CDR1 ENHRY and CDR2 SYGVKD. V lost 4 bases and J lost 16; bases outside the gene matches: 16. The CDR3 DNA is TGTGCCATCAGTGTCTTTACTAGCGGGACCAAAGGCGAATTCTTC. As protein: CAISVFTSGTKGEFF.

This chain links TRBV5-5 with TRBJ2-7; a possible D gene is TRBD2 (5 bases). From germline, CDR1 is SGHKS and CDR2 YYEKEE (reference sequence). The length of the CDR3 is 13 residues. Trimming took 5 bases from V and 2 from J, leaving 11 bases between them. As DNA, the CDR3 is TGTGCCAGCAGACTAGGGTTCACCTACGAGCAGTACTTC. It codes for CASRLGFTYEQYF.

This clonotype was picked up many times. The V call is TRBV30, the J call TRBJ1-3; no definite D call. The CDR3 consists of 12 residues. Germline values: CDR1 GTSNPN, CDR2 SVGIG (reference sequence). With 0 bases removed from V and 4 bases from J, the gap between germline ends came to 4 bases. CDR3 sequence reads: CAWSVQGNTIYF. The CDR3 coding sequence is TGTGCCTGGAGTGTACAGGGAAACACCATATATTTT.

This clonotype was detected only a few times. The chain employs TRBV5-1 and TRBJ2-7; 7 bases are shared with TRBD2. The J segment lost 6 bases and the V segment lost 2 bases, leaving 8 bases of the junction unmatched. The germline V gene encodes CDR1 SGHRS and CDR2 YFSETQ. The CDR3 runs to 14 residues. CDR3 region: CASSLSGRAIEQYF. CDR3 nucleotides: TGCGCCAGCAGCTTAAGTGGGAGGGCCATCGAGCAGTACTTC.

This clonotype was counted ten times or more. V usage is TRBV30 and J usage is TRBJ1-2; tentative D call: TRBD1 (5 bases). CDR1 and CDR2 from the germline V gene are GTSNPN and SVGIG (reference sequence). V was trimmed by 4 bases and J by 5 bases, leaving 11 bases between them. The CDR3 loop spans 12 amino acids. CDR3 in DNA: TGTGCCTGGAAGCTAAGGGGTTATGGCTACACCTTC. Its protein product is CAWKLRGYGYTF.

The CDR3 loop reads CASSATGGGYEQYF. CDR3 nucleotide sequence: TGCGCCAGCAGCGCGACAGGGGGCGGATACGAGCAGTACTTC. V and J are TRBV4-1 and TRBJ2-7; 10 bases fit TRBD1. The CDR3 consists of 14 residues. Germline V gene sequence: CDR1 MGHRA, CDR2 YSYEKL. V gave up 5 bases and J gave up 4 bases; unmatched junction bases: 5.

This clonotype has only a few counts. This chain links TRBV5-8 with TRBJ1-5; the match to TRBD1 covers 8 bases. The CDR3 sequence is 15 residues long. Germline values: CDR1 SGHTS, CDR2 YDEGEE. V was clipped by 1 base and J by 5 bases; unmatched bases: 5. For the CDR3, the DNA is TGTGCCAGCAGCTTGTTCGGGACAGGTTATCAGCCCCAGCATTTT. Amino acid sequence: CASSLFGTGYQPQHF.

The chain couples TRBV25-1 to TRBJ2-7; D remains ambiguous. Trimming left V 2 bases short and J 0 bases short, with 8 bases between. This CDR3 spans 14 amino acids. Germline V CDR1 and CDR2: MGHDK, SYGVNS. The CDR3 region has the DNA TGTGCCAGCAGTGAAATCGGAATCTCCTACGAGCAGTACTTC. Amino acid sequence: CASSEIGISYEQYF.

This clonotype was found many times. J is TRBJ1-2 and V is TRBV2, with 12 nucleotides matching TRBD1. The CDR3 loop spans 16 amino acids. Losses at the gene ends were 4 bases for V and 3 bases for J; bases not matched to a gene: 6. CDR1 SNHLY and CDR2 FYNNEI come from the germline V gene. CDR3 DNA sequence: TGTGCCAGCAGTGTTAGGGGGACAGGGGGCCACTATGGCTACACCTTC. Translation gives CASSVRGTGGHYGYTF.

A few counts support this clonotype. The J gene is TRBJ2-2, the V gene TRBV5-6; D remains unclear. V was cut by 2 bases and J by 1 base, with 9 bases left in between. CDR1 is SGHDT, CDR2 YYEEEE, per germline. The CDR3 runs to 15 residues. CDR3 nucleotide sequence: TGTGCCAGCAGCTTCTTTGGATTGAACACCGGGGAGCTGTTTTTT. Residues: CASSFFGLNTGELFF. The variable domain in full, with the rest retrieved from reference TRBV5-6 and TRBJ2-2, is DAGVTQSPTHLIKTRGQQVTLRCSPKSGHDTVSWYQQALGQGPQFIFQYYEEEERQRGNFPDRFSGHQFPNYSSELNVNALLLGDSALYLCASSFFGLNTGELFFGEGSRLTVL.

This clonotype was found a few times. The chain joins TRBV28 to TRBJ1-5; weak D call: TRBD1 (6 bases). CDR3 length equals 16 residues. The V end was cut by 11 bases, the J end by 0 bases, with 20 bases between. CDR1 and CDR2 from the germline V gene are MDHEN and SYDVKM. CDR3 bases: TGTGCCTCAAGGGGGGGGCGCCCCTATAGCAATCAGCCCCAGCATTTT. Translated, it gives CASRGGRPYSNQPQHF.

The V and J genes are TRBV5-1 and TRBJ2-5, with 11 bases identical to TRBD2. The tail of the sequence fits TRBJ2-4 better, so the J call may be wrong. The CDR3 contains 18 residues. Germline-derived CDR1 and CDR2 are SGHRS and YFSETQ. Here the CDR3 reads CASSLPLAGGPTKNIQYF. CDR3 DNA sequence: TGCGCCAGCAGCTTGCCCCTAGCGGGAGGTCCGACCAAAAACATTCAGTACTTC.

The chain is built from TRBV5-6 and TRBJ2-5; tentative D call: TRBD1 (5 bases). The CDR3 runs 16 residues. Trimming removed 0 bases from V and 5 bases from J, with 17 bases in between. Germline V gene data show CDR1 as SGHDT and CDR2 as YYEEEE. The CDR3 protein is CASSLAGQGERETQYF. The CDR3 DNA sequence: TGTGCCAGCAGCTTGGCCGGGCAGGGCGAACGGGAGACCCAGTACTTC.

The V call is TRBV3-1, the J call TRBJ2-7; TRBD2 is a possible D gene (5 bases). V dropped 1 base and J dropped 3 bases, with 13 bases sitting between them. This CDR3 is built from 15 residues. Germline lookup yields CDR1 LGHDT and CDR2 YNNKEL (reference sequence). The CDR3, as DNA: TGTGCCAGCAGCCAAGCTCCGGACTCGAGCTACGAGCAGTACTTC. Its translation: CASSQAPDSSYEQYF.

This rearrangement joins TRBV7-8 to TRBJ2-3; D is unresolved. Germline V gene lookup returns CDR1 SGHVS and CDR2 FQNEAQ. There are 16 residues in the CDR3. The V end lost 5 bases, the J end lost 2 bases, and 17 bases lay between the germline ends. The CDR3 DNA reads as TGTGCCAGCAGCCCGACCTGGCGGCAGAACACAGATACGCAGTATTTT. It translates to CASSPTWRQNTDTQYF.